This T cell receptor beta chain was sequenced for a study of vaccination effects on CD4 cells after COVID-19. Study-wide results and limits: Convalescent patients numbered few in the study; early post-infection timepoints were missing entirely. Cross-reactivity with common cold coronaviruses was shown by only 1 of 255 vaccine-induced clones in healthy vaccinees.

This table comes from immunoSEQ multiplex PCR, and its TCRdb copy is limited to in-frame clones, with some not included. In the table there are tens of thousands of clones, 65% to 85% of which are singletons. Within the ViraFEST assay, antigen-specific CD4+ T cells underwent expansion with viral peptide pools prior to sequencing. Following 10 days of culture, CD4+ T cells were isolated. Vaccine recipients, nucleocapsid antibody negative, had no prior SARS-CoV-2 infection. Half-medium replacement with IL-2 medium occurred on days 3 and 7. Trimming cost V 2 bases and J 14 bases, with 7 bases left between them. This CDR3 has 11 residues. CDR1 and CDR2 from the germline V gene are LGHDT and YNNKEL (reference sequence). The sample holds a few counts of this clone. Its antigen is not identified.

The material was CD4+ T cells from PBMCs cultured with HCoV-NL63 spike peptides, obtained before COVID-19 vaccination. This TCR was recovered from a human donor who received a COVID-19 vaccine. This rearrangement joins TRBV3-1 (or the pseudogene TRBV3-2) to TRBJ1-6; D uncertain. CDR3 loop: CASSQYKALHF. CDR3 DNA: TGTGCCAGCAGCCAATATAAAGCCCTCCACTTT.